This T cell receptor beta chain was captured in a study of cytomegalovirus exposure and HLA in healthy donors. Regarding the study as a whole: It was confirmed in vitro that three of the CMV-associated chains were specific for CMV antigens.

Sequencing used immunoSEQ multiplex PCR; TCRdb keeps in-frame clones, though not all of them. This sample has approximately 240,000 clones; 85% to 95% occur once, and the top ten carry 0.85% to 1.2%. Per germline, CDR1 MDHEN and CDR2 SYDVKM. V was shortened by 4 bases and J by 6 bases, with 12 bases between the two germline ends. This CDR3 is built from 13 residues. About this clone itself: The antigen is unknown.

This clonotype was obtained from a woman younger than 30 in good health and CMV-seronegative. The chain uses TRBV28 and TRBJ1-1; D perhaps matches TRBD1 (5 bases). The sample consisted of PBMCs. CDR3 sequence reads: CASSWGRQSEAFF. The CDR3, as DNA: TGTGCCAGCAGTTGGGGGAGGCAATCTGAAGCTTTCTTT.